This TCR beta chain was recovered during a study of T cells in Graves' hyperthyroidism and ophthalmopathy. Amplification of TCR beta CDR3 regions was performed using RNA transcripts as template. An initial round of RT-PCR targeting the TCR CDR3 relied on the HTBI primer set. TCRdb redid the calling of the multiplex PCR reads with MiXCR, one entry per CDR3 protein. The table has around 450,000 distinct CDR3 sequences, about a sixth seen once. Disease duration under 2 months; hyperthyroidism patients were aged 18 to 65. Exclusions: uncontrolled infection, other autoimmune disease, pregnancy, lactation. Diagnostic decisions used clinical symptoms, serum thyroxine and TRAb, thyroid ultrasound and orbital computed tomography. The V gene's germline CDR1 is MNHEY and CDR2 SVGEGT. Trimming cost V 6 bases and J 11 bases, with 16 bases left between them. CDR3 size: 12 residues.

Source material: blood. V is TRBV6-2 or TRBV6-3 and J is TRBJ1-1; D uncertain. This receptor was taken from a young woman with Graves' hyperthyroidism. The CDR3 sequence is CASSPRPNGAFF. DNA for the CDR3: TGTGCCAGCAGCCCCCGGCCTAACGGGGCTTTCTTT.